This T cell receptor beta chain was captured by sequencing in a study of metastatic and nonmetastatic thyroid tumors. Study as a whole: Across blood and tumor or nodule tissue, repertoires from malignant and benign thyroid patients were compared with one another.

Prior to thyroid surgery, none of the patients had received any treatment. In the original processing: To classify distant metastasis in papillary thyroid cancer, a model was built from CDR3 differences across clinicopathological groups. TCRdb reassembled clones from the PCR reads with MiXCR. These V and J calls derive from TCRdb rather than the authors' analysis. Of 50,000 to 65,000 clones listed, about a sixth were seen once; the top ten hold 2.5% to 3%. Findings and caveats of the study: As reported, TCR beta diversity in blood and tumor was significantly higher in malignant thyroid tumors than in benign nodules.

The CDR3 totals 16 residues. Looked up from germline, CDR1 is LNHDA and CDR2 is SQIVND (reference sequence). As to this clone: Antigen specificity is unknown. Compared with germline, one end of the junction differs, possibly owing to a read error.

This chain uses TRBV19 with TRBJ2-6, with D possibly matching TRBD1 (5 bases). The material sequenced was blood. The TCR was taken from a female donor with papillary thyroid cancer or a benign thyroid nodule (not recorded which). Some clones in this sample may be carry-over from other donors' samples. This CDR3 reads CASSSRRGSGANVLAF. The DNA for the CDR3 is TGTGCCAGTAGTTCAAGAAGGGGTAGTGGGGCCAACGTCCTGGCTTTC.